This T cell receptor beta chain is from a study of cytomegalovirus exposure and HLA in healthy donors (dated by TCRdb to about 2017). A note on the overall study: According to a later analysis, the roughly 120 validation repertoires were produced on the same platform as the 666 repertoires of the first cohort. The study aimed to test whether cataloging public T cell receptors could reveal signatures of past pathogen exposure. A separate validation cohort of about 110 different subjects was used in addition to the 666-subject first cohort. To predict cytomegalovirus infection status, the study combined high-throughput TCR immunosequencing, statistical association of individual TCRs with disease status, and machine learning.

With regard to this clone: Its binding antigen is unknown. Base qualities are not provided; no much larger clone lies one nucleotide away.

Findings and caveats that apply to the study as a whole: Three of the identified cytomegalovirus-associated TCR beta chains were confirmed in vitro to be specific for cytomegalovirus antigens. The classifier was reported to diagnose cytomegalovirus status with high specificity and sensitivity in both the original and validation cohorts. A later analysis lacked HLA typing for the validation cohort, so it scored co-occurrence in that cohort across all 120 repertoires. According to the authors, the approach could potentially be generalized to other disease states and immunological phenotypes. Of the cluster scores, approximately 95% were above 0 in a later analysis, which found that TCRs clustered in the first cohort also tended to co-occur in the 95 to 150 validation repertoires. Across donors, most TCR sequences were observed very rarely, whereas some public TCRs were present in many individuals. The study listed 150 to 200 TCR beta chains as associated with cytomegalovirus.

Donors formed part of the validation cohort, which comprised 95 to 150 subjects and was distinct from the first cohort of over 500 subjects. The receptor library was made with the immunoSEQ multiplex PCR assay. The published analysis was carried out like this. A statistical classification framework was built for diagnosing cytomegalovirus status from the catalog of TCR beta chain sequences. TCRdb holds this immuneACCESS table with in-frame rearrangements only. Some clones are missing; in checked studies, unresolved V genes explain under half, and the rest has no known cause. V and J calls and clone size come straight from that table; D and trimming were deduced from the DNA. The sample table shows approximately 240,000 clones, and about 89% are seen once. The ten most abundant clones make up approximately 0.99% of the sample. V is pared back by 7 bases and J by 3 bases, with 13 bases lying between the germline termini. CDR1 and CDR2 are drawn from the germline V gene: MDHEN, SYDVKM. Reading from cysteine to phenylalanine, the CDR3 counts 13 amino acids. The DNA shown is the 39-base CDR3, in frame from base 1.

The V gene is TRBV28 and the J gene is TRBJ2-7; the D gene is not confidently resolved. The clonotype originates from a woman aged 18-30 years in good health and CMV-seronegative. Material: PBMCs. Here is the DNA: TGTGCCAGCATAAAGGCAGGTAACTACGAGCAGTACTTC. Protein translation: CASIKAGNYEQYF. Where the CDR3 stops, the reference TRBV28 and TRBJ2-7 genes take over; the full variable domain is DVKVTQSSRYLVKRTGEKVFLECVQDMDHENMFWYRQDPGLGLRLIYFSYDVKMKEKGDIPEGYSVSREKKERFSLILESASTNQTSMYLCASIKAGNYEQYFGPGTRLTVT.